The text below deals with one T cell receptor beta chain. This clone has just one count. The specificity of this receptor is unknown. No much larger clone exists at a distance of one base, and base qualities are not known. TCRbeta CDR3 regions were amplified from genomic DNA by means of the immunoSEQ Assay, a bias-controlled multiplex PCR. The original methods were these. The number of nucleated cells in each sample was estimated by amplification of reference gene primers within the assay. To quantify the absolute abundance of each unique TCRbeta CDR3 rearrangement, sequence reads were collapsed and filtered. For each sample, productive Simpson clonality was calculated by taking the square root of Simpson's diversity index across productive rearrangements. TCRdb's version of the immuneACCESS table is confined to in-frame rearrangements and falls short of the full clone set. An unresolved V gene accounts for under half of the shortfall where checked; the remainder is of unknown origin. V and J calls and clone size are those listed in that table; D and trimming were worked out from the DNA. This sample has approximately 240,000 clones in its table, and 83% of those were observed once. The top ten clonotypes cover roughly 1.3% of the sample.

In Seattle, one collaborating source enrolled patients while the infection was active and tracked those patients longitudinally over the course of disease. The collaborating institutions used their own protocols to collect whole blood in K2EDTA tubes. For TCRbeta analysis, collaborator samples were shipped as frozen whole blood, as isolated PBMCs, or as DNA extracted from either sample type. Inclusive of the bounding cysteine and phenylalanine, the CDR3 is 17 residues long. Kept here is only the CDR3 DNA, which spans 51 bases and is read in frame from base 1. CDR1 and CDR2 (SGHTA, FQGNSA) derive from the germline V gene. Unmatched junction bases come to 16, with V trimmed by 5 bases and J by 4 bases. The sample belongs to a study of blood T cell repertoires in COVID-19 (dated by TCRdb to the early 2020s). Turning to the overall study: Samples from collaborators originated in the United States, Italy and Spain and spanned both the acute and convalescent phases of COVID-19. The prospective study material was composed of cDNA or gDNA derived from T cells, B-cell-depleted T cells, or PBMCs. Deeply sampled blood TCRbeta repertoires from subjects exposed to, actively infected with, or recovered from COVID-19 were included in the dataset. The repertoires were released in a freely available public database meant as a resource for research on the immune response to SARS-CoV-2. Samples came from the ongoing ImmuneRACE study (first 160 participants) plus 1,254 subjects from 6 global collaborators. Sample metadata almost always included a de-identified subject ID, COVID-19 status, age in years and sex. Where available, HLA class I and class II types were taken from metadata supplied by the sample provider and were not determined by assay-based typing. What the research found in general, with its limitations: The amount of clinical and demographic metadata varied by source and participant and was provided uncurated.

This sequence was found in a woman aged 25 to 39 with COVID-19, enrolled during active disease. Sequenced material: peripheral blood. The sequence is built from TRBV7-2 and TRBJ2-7, and TRBD2 matches 8 of the central bases. The nucleotides read TGTGCCAGCAGCCTCGAACGCGGGGGGCGGGCCCGGTACGAGCAGTACTTC. It is translated as CASSLERGGRARYEQYF.